Each of the 9 T cell receptor beta chains below was sequenced from the same sample in a study of T cell responses to AZD1222 COVID-19 vaccine. Libraries were prepared by immunoSEQ multiplex PCR; TCRdb keeps only in-frame clonotypes and omits some of them. The sample comprises 150,000 or so clones, over 80% of which are singletons, and 2.5% to 3% rests with the top ten. The source material was peripheral blood, sampled on day 0 of MenACWY control vaccination. These receptors originate from an adult in good health.

The chain joins TRBV10-3 to TRBJ1-1; D is unclear. The CDR3 runs 12 residues. Germline V CDR1 and CDR2: ENHRY, SYGVKD. Trimming cost V 7 bases and J 4 bases, with 10 bases left between them. CDR3 region: CAIKKEGTEAFF. As DNA, the CDR3 is TGTGCCATCAAAAAGGAGGGCACTGAAGCTTTCTTT.

This clone has just one count. The J gene is TRBJ2-7, the V gene TRBV12-5; D unresolved. CDR3 length: 12 residues. The V end was cut by 3 bases, the J end by 6 bases, with 9 bases between. Germline V lookup: CDR1 LGHNT, CDR2 FRNRAP. The CDR3 DNA follows: TGTGCTAGTGGTTTATATACCGTCGAGCAGTACTTC. Translated, it gives CASGLYTVEQYF. Full variable domain (rest looked up from reference TRBV12-5 and TRBJ2-7): DARVTQTPRHKVTEMGQEVTMRCQPILGHNTVFWYRQTMMQGLELLAYFRNRAPLDDSGMPKDRFSAEMPDATLATLKIQPSEPRDSAVYFCASGLYTVEQYFGPGTRLTVT.

CDR3 sequence (DNA): TGCAGTGCTAGTTCTGGCGAGCAGTACTTC. Its protein product is CSASSGEQYF. V usage is TRBV20-1 and J usage is TRBJ2-7; D is unclear. Trimming took 3 bases from V and 6 from J, leaving 6 bases between them. CDR3 length: 10 amino acids. In germline, CDR1 is DFQATT, CDR2 SNEGSKA (reference sequence).

The chain has TRBV3-1 (or the pseudogene TRBV3-2) and TRBJ1-2, with 7 bases lining up with TRBD1. The CDR3 is made up of 13 amino acids. CDR1 LGHDT and CDR2 YNNKEL come from the germline V gene (reference sequence). V dropped 6 bases and J dropped 6; count of bases not matched to a gene: 7. CDR3 loop: CASRARGGDGYTF. The CDR3 DNA follows: TGTGCCAGCAGGGCGAGAGGGGGCGATGGCTACACCTTC.

The genes are TRBV27 and TRBJ2-5, with 10 positions matching TRBD1. Germline trimming cut 5 bases from V and 5 bases from J; bases unmatched to any gene: 2. CDR1 and CDR2 (germline): MNHEY, SMNVEV (reference sequence). This CDR3 has 13 amino acids. The chain's CDR3 is CASSDRGRETQYF. For the CDR3, the DNA is TGTGCCAGCAGTGACAGGGGGCGGGAGACCCAGTACTTC.

The rearrangement uses TRBV7-3 and TRBJ2-3; no definite D call. Germline-derived CDR1 and CDR2 are SGHTA and FQGTGA. This CDR3 contains 14 residues. The V gene lost 1 base and the J gene lost 3 bases, with 8 bases spanning the gap. The CDR3: CASSLNPATDTQYF. CDR3 sequence (DNA): TGTGCCAGCAGCTTAAATCCCGCGACAGATACGCAGTATTTT.

V is TRBV11-2 and J is TRBJ1-2; the match to TRBD1 covers 8 bases. The trim removed 6 bases at V and 2 bases at J, leaving 8 bases unmatched. CDR1 is SGHAT, CDR2 FQNNGV, per germline. The CDR3 runs 15 residues. CDR3 sequence reads: CASRTPRTGNYGYTF. Here the CDR3 DNA reads TGTGCCAGCAGGACCCCGAGGACAGGGAACTATGGCTACACCTTC.

The V and J genes are TRBV19 and TRBJ1-5, with D possibly being TRBD1 (5 bases). Germline V gives CDR1 LNHDA, CDR2 SQIVND (reference sequence). The V and J ends lost 6 bases and 0 bases respectively, with 12 bases between them. The CDR3 consists of 15 residues. The DNA of the CDR3 is TGTGCCAGTAGGATGGACACAGTTAGCAATCAGCCCCAGCATTTT. As protein: CASRMDTVSNQPQHF.

The chain links TRBV7-5 to TRBJ2-7. TRBV7-5 is an annotated pseudogene. This CDR3 contains 15 residues. The CDR3 DNA reads as TGTGTCAGAAGCTTAGCGGGCCGGACGACCTACGAGCAGTACTTC. Translation gives CVRSLAGRTTYEQYF.